A single sample is the source of the 9 T cell receptor beta chains below, sequenced in a study of cytomegalovirus exposure and HLA in healthy donors. The PCR made use of 60 Vbeta and 13 Jbeta primers. The data were produced by immunoSEQ multiplex PCR, yet TCRdb's version contains in-frame clones alone and is incomplete. The sample holds about 190,000 clones, approximately 80% seen once. Sequencing was carried out using PBMCs. Source of these receptors: a man aged 40-50 years in good health and CMV-seropositive.

The CDR3 DNA sequence: TGTGCCAGCAGTTACGGACAGGGTAACTACGAGCAGTACTTC. Its protein is CASSYGQGNYEQYF. The rearrangement links TRBV6-5 to TRBJ2-7; 8 nucleotides line up with TRBD1. CDR1 is MNHEY and CDR2 is SVGAGI in the germline V gene. The CDR3 has 14 residues. J lost 3 bases, V lost 2 bases, and 3 bases had no gene match.

The chain employs TRBV7-6 and TRBJ2-7; D remains ambiguous. CDR1 is SGHVS, CDR2 FNYEAQ, per germline. Deletions cut 1 base from V and 3 bases from J, with 13 bases between. The CDR3 has 15 amino acids. The CDR3 nucleotides are TGTGCCAGCAGCTTAGGATCAGATCCAATCTACGAGCAGTACTTC. This encodes CASSLGSDPIYEQYF.

V and J are TRBV6-5 and TRBJ1-4, with 8 positions matching TRBD1. The V segment lost 6 bases and the J segment 5 bases; nucleotides outside the gene matches: 5. This CDR3 is 14 amino acids long. Germline CDR1 reads MNHEY; CDR2 reads SVGAGI. The CDR3 nucleotides are TGTGCCAGCAGGGCAGGGGGCAGGAATGAAAAACTGTTTTTT. Its protein is CASRAGGRNEKLFF.

This sequence joins TRBV7-3 and TRBJ2-5; possible D gene TRBD2, 5 bases. The CDR3 sequence is 13 residues long. Germline lookup yields CDR1 SGHTA and CDR2 FQGTGA. The V and J ends lost 3 bases and 3 bases respectively, with 8 bases between them. This CDR3 is CASSFAGEETQYF. The CDR3 bases are TGTGCCAGCAGCTTTGCCGGGGAAGAGACCCAGTACTTC.

V and J are TRBV5-1 and TRBJ1-6; TRBD1 matches 7 bases. The CDR3 spans 14 residues. V was clipped by 3 bases and J by 10 bases; unmatched bases: 7. Per the germline V gene, CDR1 is SGHRS and CDR2 is YFSETQ. In DNA, the CDR3 is TGCGCCAGCAGCTCAACAGGGGAACGGTCACCCCTCCACTTT. It codes for CASSSTGERSPLHF.

This rearrangement joins TRBV6-5 to TRBJ2-5; 7 nucleotides agree with TRBD2. The J call may not be correct, given that the DNA end is closer to TRBJ2-7. The CDR3 runs 15 residues. Germline values: CDR1 MNHEY, CDR2 SVGAGI. Here the CDR3 DNA reads TGTGCCAGCAGTTACCTCGGCGGGGGCTCCTACGAGCAGTACTTC. Protein: CASSYLGGGSYEQYF.

The chain employs TRBV7-9 and TRBJ2-4; D possibly corresponds to TRBD2 (6 bases). The CDR3 spans 14 residues. Trimming shortened V by 4 bases and J by 8 bases, and 15 bases separated the two germline ends. Germline V gene sequence: CDR1 SEHNR, CDR2 FQNEAQ (reference sequence). The CDR3 reads CASSSRDFADIQYF. CDR3 coding DNA: TGTGCCAGCAGCTCCCGGGACTTCGCTGACATTCAGTACTTC.

This chain links TRBV5-1 with TRBJ2-3, with TRBD2 matching 9 bases. The V gene's germline CDR1 is SGHRS and CDR2 YFSETQ. V gave up 5 bases and J gave up 2 bases; unmatched junction bases: 3. The CDR3 consists of 14 residues. The CDR3 DNA sequence: TGCGCCAGCAGGACTAGCGGTCCCACAGATACGCAGTATTTT. Translated: CASRTSGPTDTQYF.

This chain connects TRBV5-1 to TRBJ2-4, with D tentatively TRBD2 (6 bases). Trimming removed 4 bases from V and 8 bases from J, with 19 bases in between. Germline CDR1 is SGHRS and CDR2 is YFSETQ. The CDR3 has 15 amino acids. The CDR3 sequence is CASSVTGPPGDIQYF. CDR3 DNA sequence: TGCGCCAGCAGCGTGACCGGGCCCCCGGGGGACATTCAGTACTTC.